This TCR beta chain was sequenced for a study of human T cells and chemical hapten exposure. As to time point: pre-sensitization, week 0. Treatment of the sample: therapeutic diphenylcyclopropenone sensitization with weekly scalp DPC. The CDR3 sequence is 12 residues long. Germline lookup yields CDR1 DFQATT and CDR2 SNEGSKA (reference sequence). V was clipped by 6 bases and J by 2 bases; unmatched bases: 3. This clonotype was picked up many times. Using its own MiXCR run on the RACE reads, TCRdb lists one record per CDR3 protein. Among around 60,000 distinct CDR3 sequences, around 7% were seen once, and the ten largest hold 1.6%.

This clonotype originated in a woman aged 25 to 39 with alopecia areata. Some clones in this sample may be carry-over from other donors' samples. The material sequenced was whole blood, taken in connection with sensitization to the hapten diphenylcyclopropenone (DPC). V and J are TRBV20-1 and TRBJ2-5; 7 positions agree with TRBD1. CDR3 sequence (DNA): TGCAGTGCGAGGACAGGTCAAGAGACCCAGTACTTC. Amino acid sequence: CSARTGQETQYF.